The next 30 T cell receptor beta chains were all read from a single sample in a study of T-cell reconstitution after alpha-beta-depleted transplantation in children (dated by TCRdb to 2016 to 2018). Libraries were prepared through PCR. Sequencing was carried out with an Illumina HiSeq 2500. Molecular barcoding was employed in the preparation of TCR libraries, with unique molecular identifiers being used to normalize TCRbeta repertoire quantification. The public reads were quality trimmed at Q25 with fastp and then assembled into clones with MiXCR by TCRdb, keeping productive beta chains. For every CDR3 protein sequence, its rows merge into one entry that carries the most common genes and DNA. The sample table contains approximately 240,000 distinct CDR3 sequences; only one count was recorded for 8.5% to 10% of them. 5% to 7% of the sample lies in the top ten. The sample consisted of PBMCs from the stem cell graft donor, taken from the stem cell graft. The receptor set was obtained from a human donor who donated a stem cell graft to a child with acute lymphoblastic leukemia.

This clonotype was seen a few times. A clone one base away is much larger, so this may be a read error. The chain joins TRBV7-8 to TRBJ2-3; the D gene could be TRBD1 or TRBD2 (5 bases each). CDR1 is SGHVS and CDR2 is FQNEAQ in the germline V gene. Trimming pared 3 bases from V and 0 bases from J, leaving 7 bases between. This CDR3 region has 14 residues. CDR3 nucleotides: TGTGCCAGCAGCTTCGGGGCTAGCACAGATACGCAGTATTTT. Translation: CASSFGASTDTQYF.

Many counts were recorded for this clonotype. The CDR3 reads CASSLTPPGDIYEQYF. DNA for the CDR3: TGTGCCAGCAGCTTAACCCCTCCGGGGGATATTTACGAGCAGTACTTC. The J gene is TRBJ2-7, the V gene TRBV7-9; possible D gene TRBD2, 6 bases. Germline-derived CDR1 and CDR2 are SEHNR and FQNEAQ (reference sequence). CDR3 length: 16 residues. V gave up 2 bases and J gave up 4 bases, with 18 bases separating them.

This chain links TRBV13 with TRBJ2-7, with D tentatively TRBD2 (6 bases). This CDR3 has 15 amino acids. CDR1 is PRHDT, CDR2 FYEKMQ, per germline (reference sequence). Trimming stripped 1 base from V and 0 bases from J, with 10 bases between. CDR3 nucleotide sequence: TGTGCCAGCAGCTTAGCGGGGGAGAGCTCCTACGAGCAGTACTTC. Translating gives CASSLAGESSYEQYF. Filled out from reference TRBV13 and TRBJ2-7, the complete variable domain reads AAGVIQSPRHLIKEKRETATLKCYPIPRHDTVYWYQQGPGQDPQFLISFYEKMQSDKGSIPDRFSAQQFSDYHSELNMSSLELGDSALYFCASSLAGESSYEQYFGPGTRLTVT.

At least ten counts were recorded for this clonotype. This chain uses TRBV5-5 with TRBJ2-3, with D hard to call. Trimming took 4 bases from V and 3 from J, leaving 18 bases between them. Germline CDR1 is SGHKS and CDR2 is YYEKEE (reference sequence). The CDR3 extends over 16 amino acids. The CDR3 DNA is TGTGCCAGCAGCACGATGTACCGGGTAGAAACAGATACGCAGTATTTT. This codes for CASSTMYRVETDTQYF.

The V gene is TRBV12-3 or TRBV12-4, the J gene TRBJ2-2; TRBD1 is a possible D gene (6 bases). The CDR3 has 14 amino acids. Trimming removed 6 bases from V and 6 bases from J, with 14 bases in between. CDR3 bases: TGTGCCAGCAGAATACAGGGATCGTCCGGGGAGCTGTTTTTT. This gives the protein CASRIQGSSGELFF.

This clonotype was picked up a small number of times. V and J are TRBV5-1 and TRBJ1-6, with a possible D match to TRBD1 (5 bases). Deletions cut 1 base from V and 10 bases from J, with 12 bases between. The length of the CDR3 is 14 residues. Germline-derived CDR1 and CDR2 are SGHRS and YFSETQ. The CDR3 region has the DNA TGCGCCAGCAGCTTGACACGGGACGGCTCACCCCTCCACTTT. Protein sequence: CASSLTRDGSPLHF.

This clonotype was observed once. The chain employs TRBV11-3 and TRBJ2-1; weak D call: TRBD1 (5 bases). V was trimmed by 3 bases and J by 5 bases, leaving 20 bases between them. Germline CDR1 reads SGHNT; CDR2 reads YENEEA. This CDR3 contains 17 residues. The CDR3, as DNA: TGTGCCAGCAGCTTTAGTTCAGTAGGGGCCGGAGACAATGAGCAGTTCTTC. Its translation is CASSFSSVGAGDNEQFF.

There are many counts of this clonotype. This chain joins TRBV6-5 and TRBJ2-3; 9 nucleotides agree with TRBD2. Trimming took 6 bases from V and 3 from J; bases not matched to a gene: 16. CDR1 is MNHEY, CDR2 SVGAGI, per germline. This CDR3 is built from 18 residues. CDR3: CASSSGVQAGGITDTQYF. In nucleotides, the CDR3 is TGTGCCAGCAGCTCGGGTGTGCAGGCGGGGGGGATTACAGATACGCAGTATTTT.

A few counts support this clonotype. CDR3 amino acids: CASSLETGTGGEEQYF. In nucleotides, the CDR3 is TGTGCCAGCAGCCTAGAAACCGGGACAGGGGGCGAGGAGCAGTACTTC. J is TRBJ2-7 and V is TRBV7-9, with 12 bases fitting TRBD1. The CDR3 sequence is 16 residues long. The germline CDR1 and CDR2 sequences are SEHNR and FQNEAQ (reference sequence). The J segment lost 7 bases and the V segment lost 5 bases, leaving 12 bases of the junction unmatched.

The V and J genes are TRBV10-1 and TRBJ2-3; TRBD1 matches at 9 bases. This CDR3 is 15 amino acids long. The V and J ends lost 3 bases and 3 bases, in that order; junction bases with no gene match: 4. Germline V gene data show CDR1 as WNHNN and CDR2 as SYGVQD (reference sequence). Written as DNA, the CDR3 is TGCGCCAGCAGTGAAGGACAGGGGATGACAGATACGCAGTATTTT. It specifies CASSEGQGMTDTQYF.

To note about this clonotype: Relative to the germline gene, one junction end is altered; a read error may explain this. The chain recombines TRBV20-1 with TRBJ2-1; 7 bases agree with TRBD2. Germline V CDR1 and CDR2: DFQATT, SNEGSKA (reference sequence). The CDR3 sequence is 17 residues long. The CDR3 reads CCARWRGMRSSYNEQFF. The DNA of the CDR3 is TGCTGTGCTAGATGGCGGGGGATGAGAAGCTCCTACAATGAGCAGTTCTTC.

This clonotype was counted ten times or more. The genes are TRBV29-1 and TRBJ2-2; a weak D match, TRBD2 (7 bases). The CDR3 is 12 residues long. V lost 7 bases to trimming and J lost 8 bases, with 14 bases between them. CDR1 and CDR2 (germline): SQVTM, ANQGSEA. The CDR3 DNA sequence: TGCAGCGGCGTCCGGGGGGCAGGGGAGCTGTTTTTT. Its protein is CSGVRGAGELFF.

The chain recombines TRBV20-1 with TRBJ2-5; D unclear. The germline CDR1 and CDR2 sequences are DFQATT and SNEGSKA (reference sequence). The V and J ends lost 6 bases and 1 base respectively, with 12 bases between them. CDR3 length: 13 amino acids. The CDR3 reads CSASDSGQETQYF. CDR3 DNA sequence: TGCAGTGCATCCGATTCAGGCCAAGAGACCCAGTACTTC.

The chain combines TRBV7-2 with TRBJ2-7; D possibly uses TRBD1 or TRBD2 (5 bases each). The germline V and J ends were trimmed by 5 bases and 0 bases, with 14 bases remaining between them. The CDR3 covers 15 residues. Per germline, CDR1 SGHTA and CDR2 FQGNSA. The CDR3 DNA sequence: TGTGCCAGCAGCGCAGTAGGGACCGGCTCCTACGAGCAGTACTTC. Protein product: CASSAVGTGSYEQYF.

Only a few counts were recorded for this clonotype. This sequence joins TRBV20-1 and TRBJ1-1; TRBD1 is a possible D gene (6 bases). The V gene lost 6 bases and the J gene lost 3 bases, with 11 bases spanning the gap. The germline gives CDR1 DFQATT, CDR2 SNEGSKA (reference sequence). This CDR3 contains 12 residues. The CDR3 reads CSAWDTDTEAFF. The CDR3, as DNA: TGCAGTGCCTGGGACACGGACACTGAAGCTTTCTTT.

The rearrangement links TRBV30 to TRBJ2-2; 9 bases are shared with TRBD1. The CDR3 covers 18 residues. Germline loops: CDR1 GTSNPN, CDR2 SVGIG (reference sequence). The trim removed 0 bases at V and 2 bases at J, leaving 10 bases unmatched. In DNA, the CDR3 is TGTGCCTGGAGTGTAAACCCCTGGACAGGGGTAAACACCGGGGAGCTGTTTTTT. This translates into CAWSVNPWTGVNTGELFF.

At least ten counts were recorded for this clonotype. The J gene is TRBJ2-3, the V gene TRBV6-2 or TRBV6-3, with D maybe TRBD1 (5 bases). Germline values: CDR1 MNHEY, CDR2 SVGEGT. Trimming took 0 bases from V and 1 from J, leaving 14 bases between them. This CDR3 region has 17 residues. The CDR3 loop is CASSYSSQDIGTDTQYF. The CDR3 DNA reads TGTGCCAGCAGTTACTCCTCACAGGACATCGGCACAGATACGCAGTATTTT.

The chain uses TRBV11-2 and TRBJ2-7; a weak D match, TRBD1 (6 bases). Trimming pared 5 bases from V and 3 bases from J, leaving 17 bases between. This CDR3 is built from 15 residues. Germline V CDR1 and CDR2: SGHAT, FQNNGV. CDR3 region: CASSAPQGKGYEQYF. CDR3 nucleotide sequence: TGTGCCAGCAGCGCGCCCCAGGGGAAAGGCTACGAGCAGTACTTC. The full variable domain, with the rest looked up from reference TRBV11-2 and TRBJ2-7, is EAGVAQSPRYKIIEKRQSVAFWCNPISGHATLYWYQQILGQGPKLLIQFQNNGVVDDSQLPKDRFSAERLKGVDSTLKIQPAKLEDSAVYLCASSAPQGKGYEQYFGPGTRLTVT.

The rearrangement uses TRBV28 and TRBJ1-4; D call uncertain. The V and J ends lost 7 bases and 8 bases respectively, with 11 bases between them. The CDR3 is 12 residues long. The germline V gene encodes CDR1 MDHEN and CDR2 SYDVKM. The CDR3 sequence: CASTQQMEKLFF. The CDR3 region has the DNA TGTGCCAGCACCCAACAGATGGAAAAACTGTTTTTT. The complete variable domain, with remaining parts taken from reference TRBV28 and TRBJ1-4, reads DVKVTQSSRYLVKRTGEKVFLECVQDMDHENMFWYRQDPGLGLRLIYFSYDVKMKEKGDIPEGYSVSREKKERFSLILESASTNQTSMYLCASTQQMEKLFFGSGTQLSVL.

V gene TRBV18 combines with J gene TRBJ1-4; 9 positions match TRBD1. The CDR3 is 15 residues long. The V gene's germline CDR1 is KGHSH and CDR2 LQKENI. Trimming removed 3 bases from V and 5 bases from J; junction bases left unmatched: 4. In DNA, the CDR3 is TGTGCCAGCTCACCTGGACAGGGGTCGAATGAAAAACTGTTTTTT. Residues: CASSPGQGSNEKLFF. Supplemented by reference TRBV18 and TRBJ1-4, the full variable domain reads NAGVMQNPRHLVRRRGQEARLRCSPMKGHSHVYWYRQLPEEGLKFMVYLQKENIIDESGMPKERFSAEFPKEGPSILRIQQVVRGDSAAYFCASSPGQGSNEKLFFGSGTQLSVL.

This clonotype was seen ten or more times. The chain employs TRBV15 and TRBJ2-3; 8 bases fit TRBD2. The germline CDR1 and CDR2 sequences are LNHNV and YYDKDF (reference sequence). This CDR3 is 15 amino acids long. V shed 3 bases, J shed 0 bases, and the junction held 2 bases outside the gene matches. CDR3 nucleotide sequence: TGTGCCACCAGCAGCTTAGCGGGGAGCACAGATACGCAGTATTTT. Amino acids: CATSSLAGSTDTQYF. The whole variable domain, remainder taken from reference TRBV15 and TRBJ2-3, is DAMVIQNPRYQVTQFGKPVTLSCSQTLNHNVMYWYQQKSSQAPKLLFHYYDKDFNNEADTPDNFQSRRPNTSFCFLDIRSPGLGDTAMYLCATSSLAGSTDTQYFGPGTRLTVL.

This clonotype was seen a few times. The chain recombines TRBV7-2 with TRBJ2-4; D not resolved. V was trimmed by 3 bases and J by 14 bases, leaving 11 bases between them. In germline, CDR1 is SGHTA, CDR2 FQGNSA. CDR3 size: 11 residues. The CDR3 sequence: CASSLSRLKYF. In nucleotides, the CDR3 is TGTGCCAGCAGCTTGTCCCGCTTAAAGTACTTC.

This clonotype occurred many times. This chain connects TRBV6-2 or TRBV6-3 to TRBJ2-1, with D unclear. The CDR3 extends over 14 amino acids. Germline V CDR1 and CDR2: MNHEY, SVGEGT. Between the trimmed V and J ends, which lost 0 bases and 2 bases, there was a span of 5 bases. The CDR3 region has the DNA TGTGCCAGCAGTTACTCGGGCCCCTACAATGAGCAGTTCTTC. Translated: CASSYSGPYNEQFF.

This chain connects TRBV9 to TRBJ1-2, with TRBD1 matching 9 bases. The CDR3 has 15 residues. The germline V gene has CDR1 SGDLS and CDR2 YYNGEE. V trimming: 3 bases; J trimming: 3 bases; junction bases outside the gene matches: 6. In DNA form, the CDR3 reads TGTGCCAGCAGCGGAGGGACAGGGCTCCACTATGGCTACACCTTC. This codes for CASSGGTGLHYGYTF.

The chain couples TRBV28 to TRBJ2-5; 11 nucleotides agree with TRBD2. The CDR3 runs to 17 residues. Germline loops: CDR1 MDHEN, CDR2 SYDVKM. The J segment lost 0 bases and the V segment lost 4 bases, leaving 7 bases of the junction unmatched. The CDR3 sequence is CASSYGLAGGNQETQYF. The CDR3, as DNA: TGTGCCAGCAGTTACGGGCTAGCGGGGGGAAACCAAGAGACCCAGTACTTC.

V usage is TRBV10-3 and J usage is TRBJ2-3; 12 nucleotides line up with TRBD2. Germline CDR1 and CDR2: ENHRY and SYGVKD. Unmatched junction bases numbered 7, after V lost 3 bases and J lost 0 bases. There are 18 residues in the CDR3. The CDR3 spells CAISDHRGLAGSTDTQYF. The CDR3 DNA reads as TGTGCCATCAGTGATCATCGCGGACTAGCGGGGAGCACAGATACGCAGTATTTT.

The rearrangement uses TRBV3-1 and TRBJ2-1, with TRBD2 identical over 14 bases. CDR1 LGHDT and CDR2 YNNKEL come from the germline V gene (reference sequence). CDR3 size: 19 residues. Trimming cost V 6 bases and J 8 bases; bases outside gene matches: 18. The CDR3 DNA follows: TGTGCCAGCAGTACACCGGGACTAGCGGGGGCCCCCGGATACGATGAGCAGTTCTTC. Protein product: CASSTPGLAGAPGYDEQFF.

The CDR3 here is CASSPPATYEQYF. The CDR3 nucleotides are TGTGCCAGCTCACCACCAGCCACCTACGAGCAGTACTTC. The V gene is TRBV18, the J gene TRBJ2-7; D is ambiguous. The CDR3 extends over 13 amino acids. Germline values: CDR1 KGHSH, CDR2 LQKENI. Trimming took 0 bases from V and 2 from J, leaving 5 bases between them.

Ten or more counts support this clonotype. The chain combines TRBV5-1 with TRBJ1-1; D remains unclear. Germline-derived CDR1 and CDR2 are SGHRS and YFSETQ. The CDR3 runs to 14 residues. V was cut by 4 bases and J by 0 bases, with 10 bases left in between. CDR3 nucleotide sequence: TGCGCCAGCAGCCTGGACGGTCTGAACACTGAAGCTTTCTTT. Encoded protein: CASSLDGLNTEAFF. The whole variable domain, remainder taken from reference TRBV5-1 and TRBJ1-1, is KAGVTQTPRYLIKTRGQQVTLSCSPISGHRSVSWYQQTPGQGLQFLFEYFSETQRNKGNFPGRFSGRQFSNSRSEMNVSTLELGDSALYLCASSLDGLNTEAFFGQGTRLTVV.

This chain uses TRBV12-3 or TRBV12-4 with TRBJ2-3; TRBD1 matches at 8 bases. The V and J ends lost 5 bases and 2 bases, in that order; junction bases with no gene match: 9. There are 16 residues in the CDR3. The CDR3 is CASSASQGALTDTQYF. DNA for the CDR3: TGTGCCAGCAGTGCATCCCAGGGGGCTCTCACAGATACGCAGTATTTT.